This T cell receptor (beta chain) stems from a study of early T cells in non-severe SARS-CoV-2 infection. Study as a whole: Sequenced material consisted of bulk RNA (from unsorted whole blood), and chains were unpaired.

Germline values: CDR1 MNHNY, CDR2 SVGAGI (reference sequence). J lost 10 bases, V lost 4 bases, and 6 bases had no gene match. The CDR3 is 14 residues long. This clonotype was counted many times. Tagging with unique molecular identifiers was applied to individual cDNA molecules. From the 5' RACE reads, TCRdb called clonotypes with MiXCR, one entry per CDR3 protein. The sample holds more than 20,000 distinct CDR3 sequences; almost 4.5% are singletons and the top ten take roughly 5.9%. What was sequenced was whole blood. The TCR was taken from an adult who was a healthcare worker with PCR-confirmed SARS-CoV-2 infection or an uninfected control (not recorded which). The chain has TRBV6-6 and TRBJ1-6, with TRBD1 identical over 8 bases. CDR3 nucleotide sequence: TGTGCCAGCAGTTGGACGGGGACAGGATCACCCCTCCACTTT. Translation gives CASSWTGTGSPLHF.